Below are 27 T cell receptor beta chains sequenced from a single sample in a study of blood T cell repertoires in COVID-19. This table comes from immunoSEQ multiplex PCR, and its TCRdb copy is limited to in-frame clones, with some not included. The repertoire consists of hundreds of thousands of clones, with about four fifths occurring once and the leading ten covering around 5%. The specimen was PBMCs or T cells enriched from blood (not recorded which). Receptor source: a man aged 35 to 55 who had been exposed to COVID-19.

The rearrangement links TRBV7-9 to TRBJ2-5, with 7 bases identical to TRBD1. The CDR3 runs to 16 residues. Trimming took 4 bases from V and 2 from J; bases not matched to a gene: 10. Germline CDR1 SEHNR, CDR2 FQNEAQ (reference sequence). The DNA for the CDR3 is TGTGCCAGCAGCTCGGTACAGGGGAAGGGACAAGAGACCCAGTACTTC. As protein: CASSSVQGKGQETQYF.

CDR3 protein: CASSQGKSGTTKNIQYF. In DNA form, the CDR3 reads TGTGCCAGCAGCCAAGGAAAAAGCGGGACAACCAAAAACATTCAGTACTTC. The chain joins TRBV3-1 (or the pseudogene TRBV3-2) to TRBJ2-4; maybe TRBD2 (7 bases). Germline V gene sequence: CDR1 LGHDT, CDR2 YNNKEL (reference sequence). The length of the CDR3 is 17 residues. The V end lost 1 base, the J end lost 2 bases, and 15 bases lay between the germline ends.

Notes on this clone: Mismatch with germline at one junction end may stem from a read error. This chain connects TRBV7-6 to TRBJ2-2, with D possibly matching TRBD2 (5 bases). Germline assignment: CDR1 SGHVS and CDR2 FNYEAQ. The CDR3 sequence is 14 residues long. The CDR3 DNA is TGTGCCAGCAGCCTAGCTTTGAGCACCGGGGAGCTGTTTTTT. Translated: CASSLALSTGELFF. The whole variable domain, filled in from reference TRBV7-6 and TRBJ2-2, reads GAGVSQSPRYKVTKRGQDVALRCDPISGHVSLYWYRQALGQGPEFLTYFNYEAQQDKSGLPNDRFSAERPEGSISTLTIQRTEQRDSAMYRCASSLALSTGELFFGEGSRLTVL.

V is TRBV11-2 and J is TRBJ2-3, with 11 bases fitting TRBD2. The CDR3 has 20 residues. Germline values: CDR1 SGHAT, CDR2 FQNNGV. Unmatched junction bases numbered 15, after V lost 0 bases and J lost 4 bases. The CDR3 spells CASSLDGLAGRLDISDTQYF. The CDR3 DNA sequence: TGTGCCAGCAGCTTAGACGGACTAGCGGGCCGTCTAGATATCTCAGATACGCAGTATTTT. The complete variable domain, with remaining parts taken from reference TRBV11-2 and TRBJ2-3, reads EAGVAQSPRYKIIEKRQSVAFWCNPISGHATLYWYQQILGQGPKLLIQFQNNGVVDDSQLPKDRFSAERLKGVDSTLKIQPAKLEDSAVYLCASSLDGLAGRLDISDTQYFGPGTRLTVL.

This clone showed up just a few times. The V gene is TRBV10-1, the J gene TRBJ2-7; tentatively, D is TRBD2 (6 bases). V was cut by 6 bases and J by 6 bases, with 15 bases left in between. In germline, CDR1 is WNHNN, CDR2 SYGVQD (reference sequence). The length of the CDR3 is 13 residues. CDR3: CASSQTSYREQYF. The CDR3 region has the DNA TGCGCCAGCAGCCAGACTAGTTATCGCGAGCAGTACTTC.

The V and J genes are TRBV18 and TRBJ1-2; D is unresolved. V lost 1 base and J 2 bases, leaving 8 bases between the germline ends. This CDR3 has 14 residues. Germline V gene data show CDR1 as KGHSH and CDR2 as LQKENI. This chain's CDR3 is CASSPRGDNYGYTF. CDR3 in DNA: TGTGCCAGCTCACCACGGGGAGACAACTATGGCTACACCTTC.

This clone has a single count. V gene TRBV9 combines with J gene TRBJ1-5; D is ambiguous. CDR3 length equals 13 residues. V was cut by 1 base and J by 4 bases, with 6 bases left in between. In germline, CDR1 is SGDLS, CDR2 YYNGEE. The CDR3 coding sequence is TGTGCCAGCAGCGTATCAGCGAATCAGCCCCAGCATTTT. Protein: CASSVSANQPQHF.

The rearrangement uses TRBV3-1 (or the pseudogene TRBV3-2) and TRBJ1-1; no reliable D call. V gave up 6 bases and J gave up 0 bases, with 5 bases separating them. CDR1 is LGHDT, CDR2 YNNKEL, per germline (reference sequence). This CDR3 has 12 residues. This chain's CDR3 is CASSYMNTEAFF. The CDR3 DNA is TGTGCCAGCAGTTACATGAACACTGAAGCTTTCTTT.

The chain has TRBV19 and TRBJ1-2, with D uncertain. Germline lookup yields CDR1 LNHDA and CDR2 SQIVND (reference sequence). CDR3 length: 10 amino acids. Trimming shortened V by 11 bases and J by 4 bases, and 8 bases separated the two germline ends. The CDR3: CAGQSYGYTF. The DNA of the CDR3 is TGTGCCGGGCAGTCCTATGGCTACACCTTC.

CDR3 region: CASSYPGTSGGELFF. DNA for the CDR3: TGTGCCAGCAGTTACCCCGGGACTAGCGGCGGGGAGCTGTTTTTT. The chain joins TRBV6-6 to TRBJ2-2; the match to TRBD2 covers 11 bases. In germline, CDR1 is MNHNY, CDR2 SVGAGI (reference sequence). Trimming removed 2 bases from V and 7 bases from J; junction bases left unmatched: 3. The CDR3 is 15 residues long.

This chain uses TRBV11-3 with TRBJ2-3, with D tentatively TRBD2 (5 bases). V shed 6 bases and J shed 5 bases, with 9 bases lying between them. This CDR3 region has 12 residues. Germline V CDR1 and CDR2: SGHNT, YENEEA. The CDR3 DNA reads TGTGCCAGCAGAGGCCGGGAAGATACGCAGTATTTT. Amino acid sequence: CASRGREDTQYF. Complete variable domain (other parts from reference TRBV11-3 and TRBJ2-3): EAGVVQSPRYKIIEKKQPVAFWCNPISGHNTLYWYLQNLGQGPELLIRYENEEAVDDSQLPKDRFSAERLKGVDSTLKIQPAELGDSAVYLCASRGREDTQYFGPGTRLTVL.

The CDR3 nucleotides read TGTGCCAGCAGTTTATCCCCAAGGGGGCTTCTAGCGGGAGTGGATACGCAGTATTTT. It encodes CASSLSPRGLLAGVDTQYF. This chain links TRBV27 with TRBJ2-3; TRBD2 matches at 10 bases. V shed 0 bases and J 6 bases; nucleotides not matched to a gene: 15. Germline V lookup: CDR1 MNHEY, CDR2 SMNVEV (reference sequence). The length of the CDR3 is 19 residues.

J is TRBJ2-1 and V is TRBV11-3, with D uncertain. CDR3 size: 16 residues. V lost 0 bases and J lost 0, with 9 bases in between. Germline CDR1 SGHNT, CDR2 YENEEA. CDR3 DNA sequence: TGTGCCAGCAGCTTAGATCTGGCTAGCTCCTACAATGAGCAGTTCTTC. Protein: CASSLDLASSYNEQFF.

The chain recombines TRBV6-6 with TRBJ2-1; 8 bases align to TRBD2. Germline CDR1 MNHNY, CDR2 SVGAGI (reference sequence). The CDR3 totals 15 residues. V dropped 5 bases and J dropped 2; count of bases not matched to a gene: 5. The CDR3, as DNA: TGTGCCAGCAGTGCCGGGACTAGGACCTACAATGAGCAGTTCTTC. Its translation: CASSAGTRTYNEQFF.

This clone occurred once. The rearrangement links TRBV19 to TRBJ2-1; the D is unclear. This CDR3 region has 11 residues. Trimming pared 7 bases from V and 8 bases from J, leaving 9 bases between. The germline gives CDR1 LNHDA, CDR2 SQIVND (reference sequence). CDR3 DNA sequence: TGTGCCAGTACCACGGCGGATGAGCAGTTCTTC. This sequence encodes CASTTADEQFF.

This clone came up a few times. This chain connects TRBV21-1 to TRBJ1-1; no DNA check was done on the table's D call, TRBD1. TRBV21-1 is given as a pseudogene. The CDR3 runs 18 residues. The CDR3 is CASSKAQGAKVAATEAFF. The DNA for the CDR3 is TGTGCCAGCAGCAAAGCGCAGGGGGCGAAGGTGGCGGCAACTGAAGCTTTCTTT.

This clone was picked up a small number of times. The CDR3 spells CASSDRVTEAFF. The CDR3 nucleotides read TGCGCCAGCAGTGATCGGGTCACTGAAGCTTTCTTT. The chain combines TRBV10-1 with TRBJ1-1; D not certain. This CDR3 is built from 12 residues. Trimming stripped 3 bases from V and 4 bases from J, with 6 bases between. The germline CDR1 and CDR2 sequences are WNHNN and SYGVQD (reference sequence).

The rearrangement uses TRBV27 and TRBJ1-2; 9 bases line up with TRBD1. CDR1 is MNHEY and CDR2 is SMNVEV in the germline V gene (reference sequence). CDR3 size: 13 residues. J gave up 14 bases and V 3 bases, and 10 bases lay outside the gene matches. CDR3 bases: TGTGCCAGCAGTTTCCGGGACAGGGTTGGGGTAACCTTC. Translating it yields CASSFRDRVGVTF.

The rearrangement joins TRBV30 to TRBJ2-7; D remains unclear. Looked up from germline, CDR1 is GTSNPN and CDR2 is SVGIG (reference sequence). The CDR3 runs to 11 residues. V lost 4 bases, J lost 2 bases, and 6 bases lay in between. The CDR3 nucleotides are TGTGCCTGGACGTCAGCCTACGAGCAGTACTTC. Its translation: CAWTSAYEQYF.

This chain joins TRBV6-4 and TRBJ2-1; 7 bases fit TRBD2. This CDR3 contains 16 residues. V gave up 0 bases and J gave up 8 bases; unmatched junction bases: 10. The germline gives CDR1 MRHNA, CDR2 SNTAGT. This CDR3 reads CASSDSSRGVGDEQFF. CDR3 coding DNA: TGTGCCAGCAGTGACTCGAGTCGGGGGGTTGGAGATGAGCAGTTCTTC.

The rearrangement uses TRBV5-1 and TRBJ2-5, with 11 bases lining up with TRBD2. CDR3 length equals 15 residues. J gave up 1 base and V 3 bases, and 2 bases lay outside the gene matches. Germline assignment: CDR1 SGHRS and CDR2 YFSETQ. CDR3 coding DNA: TGCGCCAGCAGCTACGGGACTAGCGGCCAAGAGACCCAGTACTTC. Translating gives CASSYGTSGQETQYF.

V gene TRBV2 combines with J gene TRBJ2-6; maybe TRBD2 (6 bases). The germline V and J ends were trimmed by 7 bases and 0 bases, with 16 bases remaining between them. Germline CDR1 reads SNHLY; CDR2 reads FYNNEI. The CDR3 loop spans 17 amino acids. DNA for the CDR3: TGTGCCAGCATTCAAGAGCGGGTATCCTCTGGGGCCAACGTCCTGACTTTC. This gives the protein CASIQERVSSGANVLTF.

The gene calls are TRBV3-1 (or the pseudogene TRBV3-2) and TRBJ2-5; D possibly corresponds to TRBD2 (6 bases). Trimming took 4 bases from V and 5 from J, leaving 17 bases between them. Germline V gene lookup returns CDR1 LGHDT and CDR2 YNNKEL (reference sequence). This CDR3 comprises 15 residues. CDR3 DNA sequence: TGTGCCAGCAGCCTCCAGCAGGGAGGTGGGGAGACCCAGTACTTC. It specifies CASSLQQGGGETQYF.

The rearrangement uses TRBV6-5 and TRBJ1-1; D is uncertain. CDR3 length: 15 residues. Germline V CDR1 and CDR2: MNHEY, SVGAGI. Trimming removed 6 bases at V and 0 bases at J, with 14 bases between. In nucleotides, the CDR3 is TGTGCCAGCAGGTCCACTGATGGTATGAACACTGAAGCTTTCTTT. Encoded protein: CASRSTDGMNTEAFF.

The genes are TRBV6-5 and TRBJ2-7, with 7 bases lining up with TRBD1. Trimming took 0 bases from V and 2 from J; bases not matched to a gene: 7. CDR3 size: 16 residues. The germline gives CDR1 MNHEY, CDR2 SVGAGI. CDR3 protein: CASSYSTGQSTYEQYF. CDR3 sequence (DNA): TGTGCCAGCAGTTACTCCACGGGACAGTCAACCTACGAGCAGTACTTC.

As to this clone: The junction departs from germline at one end; a sequencing error may be responsible. The chain uses TRBV18 and TRBJ1-1; TRBD1 is a possible D gene (6 bases). The CDR3 is made up of 13 amino acids. In germline, CDR1 is KGHSH, CDR2 LQKENI. For the CDR3, the DNA is TGTGCCAGCTCACCACACAGGGACACAGAAGCTTTCTTT. This translates into CASSPHRDTEAFF. Full variable domain (missing parts from reference TRBV18 and TRBJ1-1): NAGVMQNPRHLVRRRGQEARLRCSPMKGHSHVYWYRQLPEEGLKFMVYLQKENIIDESGMPKERFSAEFPKEGPSILRIQQVVRGDSAAYFCASSPHRDTEAFFGQGTRLTVV.

V usage is TRBV6-5 and J usage is TRBJ1-2; maybe TRBD1 (5 bases). CDR3 length: 14 amino acids. The ends were cut back, 8 bases at V and 8 bases at J, with 21 bases in the middle. Germline V lookup: CDR1 MNHEY, CDR2 SVGAGI. CDR3 amino acids: CASSGWVQGWGYTF. The CDR3 DNA is TGTGCCAGCTCAGGTTGGGTTCAGGGATGGGGCTACACCTTC.